The text below deals with one T cell receptor (beta chain). This sample was included in a study of blood T cell repertoires in COVID-19. Across the whole study: There were acute and convalescent COVID-19 samples, and they came from the United States, Italy and Spain.

Germline V gene lookup returns CDR1 SNHLY and CDR2 FYNNEI. The CDR3 totals 16 residues. V lost 6 bases to trimming and J lost 6 bases; unmatched junction nucleotides: 8. Method: immunoSEQ multiplex PCR; TCRdb's copy keeps in-frame clones and lacks some. The sample has 34,000 or so clones, roughly 87% seen once. The source of this sequence is a man aged 50-60 years with active or convalescent COVID-19. The rearrangement links TRBV2 to TRBJ2-7, with 16 bases fitting TRBD2. Sequencing was performed on peripheral blood. CDR3 sequence: CASSGGLAGGRAEQYF. The DNA of the CDR3 is TGTGCCAGCAGCGGGGGACTAGCGGGAGGGAGGGCCGAGCAGTACTTC.